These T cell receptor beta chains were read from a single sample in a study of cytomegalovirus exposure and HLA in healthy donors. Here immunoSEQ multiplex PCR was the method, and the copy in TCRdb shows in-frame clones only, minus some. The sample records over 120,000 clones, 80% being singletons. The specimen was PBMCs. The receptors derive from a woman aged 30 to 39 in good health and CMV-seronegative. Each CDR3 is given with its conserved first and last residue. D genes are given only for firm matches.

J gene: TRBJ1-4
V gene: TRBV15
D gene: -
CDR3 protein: CATSHPGDANEKLFF

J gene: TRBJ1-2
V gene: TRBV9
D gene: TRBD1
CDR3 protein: CASSVKGTVEYGYTF

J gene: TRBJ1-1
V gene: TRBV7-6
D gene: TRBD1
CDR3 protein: CASSKGQGPRLTEAFF

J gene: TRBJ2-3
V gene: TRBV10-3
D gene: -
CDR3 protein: CAISERQAGTDTQYF

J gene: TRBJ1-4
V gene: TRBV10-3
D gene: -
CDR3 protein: CAISVGRVGSTNEKLFF

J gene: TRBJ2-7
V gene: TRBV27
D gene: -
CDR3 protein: CASSHKCIFTKEQYF

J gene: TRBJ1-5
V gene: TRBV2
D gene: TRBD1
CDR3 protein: CASTRDSPQPQHF

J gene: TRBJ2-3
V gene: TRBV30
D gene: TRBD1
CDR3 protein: CAGGQVSTDTQYF

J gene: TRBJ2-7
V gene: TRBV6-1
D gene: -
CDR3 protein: CASTQTGRSYEQYF

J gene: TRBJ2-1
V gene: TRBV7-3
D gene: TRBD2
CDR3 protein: CASSLAGVNNEQFF

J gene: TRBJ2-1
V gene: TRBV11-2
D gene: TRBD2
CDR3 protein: CASSLISGRAVLNEQFF

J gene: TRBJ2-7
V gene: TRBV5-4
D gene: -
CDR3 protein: CASSLSGKCEQYF

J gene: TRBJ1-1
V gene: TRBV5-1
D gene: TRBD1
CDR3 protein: CASSPGTGGAVTEAFF

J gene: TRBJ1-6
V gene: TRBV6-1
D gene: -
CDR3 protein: CASSEADGAGGGSPLHF

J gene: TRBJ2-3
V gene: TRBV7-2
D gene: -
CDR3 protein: CASTLRGPGVTDTQYF

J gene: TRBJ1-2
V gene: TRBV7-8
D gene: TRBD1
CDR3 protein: CASSHRTGGFQSYGYTF

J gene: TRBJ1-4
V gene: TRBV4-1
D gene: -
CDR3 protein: CASSHRIATNEKLFF

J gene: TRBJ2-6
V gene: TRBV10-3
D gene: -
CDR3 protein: CAISAAGGSGANVLTF

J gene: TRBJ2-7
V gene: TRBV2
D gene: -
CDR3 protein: CASRTGTSYEQYF

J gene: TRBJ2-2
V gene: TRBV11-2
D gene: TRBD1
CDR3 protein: CASSSGTGGNSGELFF

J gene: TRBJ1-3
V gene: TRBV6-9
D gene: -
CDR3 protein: CASSYSRRAGNTIYF

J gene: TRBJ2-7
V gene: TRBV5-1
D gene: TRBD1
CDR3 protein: CASSETGDYEQYF

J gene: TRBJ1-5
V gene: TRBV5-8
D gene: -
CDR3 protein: CASSLGVDKSNQPQHF

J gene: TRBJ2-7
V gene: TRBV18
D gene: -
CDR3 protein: CASSPPPGTYEQYF

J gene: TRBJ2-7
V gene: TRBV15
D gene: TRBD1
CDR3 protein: CATSRDRDRPYEQYF

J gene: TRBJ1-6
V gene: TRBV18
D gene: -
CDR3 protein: CASSPNIIDRLNSPLHF

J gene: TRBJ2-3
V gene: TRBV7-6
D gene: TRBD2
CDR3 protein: CASSLRWSGGTDTQYF

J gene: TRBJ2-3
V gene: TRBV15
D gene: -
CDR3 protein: CATSGSGRGTQYF

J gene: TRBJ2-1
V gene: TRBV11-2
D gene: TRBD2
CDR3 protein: CASSFGTSGNNEQFF

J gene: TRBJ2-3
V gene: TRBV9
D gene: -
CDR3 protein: CASSVSGGRVGTDTQYF

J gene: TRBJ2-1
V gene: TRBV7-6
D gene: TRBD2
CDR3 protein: CASSLVWRGTQNEQFF

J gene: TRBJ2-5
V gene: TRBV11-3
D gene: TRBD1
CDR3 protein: CASSRGQGKGETQYF

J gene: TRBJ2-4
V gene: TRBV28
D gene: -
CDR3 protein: CASSLGGQGGDIQYF

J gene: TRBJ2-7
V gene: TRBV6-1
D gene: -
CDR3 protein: CAIRRLREQYF

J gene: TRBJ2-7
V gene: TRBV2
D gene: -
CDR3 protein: CASSFFKQKAAYEQYF

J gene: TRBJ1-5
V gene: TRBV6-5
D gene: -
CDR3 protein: CASSVDVGENQPQHF

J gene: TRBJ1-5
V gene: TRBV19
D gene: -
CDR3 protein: CASSMALTQHF

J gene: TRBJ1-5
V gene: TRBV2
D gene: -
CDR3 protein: CASREYSNQPQHF

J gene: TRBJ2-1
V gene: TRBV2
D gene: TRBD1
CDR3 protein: CASSEQPGQGNEQFF

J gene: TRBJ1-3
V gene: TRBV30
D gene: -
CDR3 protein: CAWSAWRNSGNTIYF

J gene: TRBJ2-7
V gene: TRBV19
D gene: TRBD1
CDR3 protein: CASSIPGQGREQYF

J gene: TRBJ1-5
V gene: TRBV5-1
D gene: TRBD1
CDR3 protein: CASSPTGDHQPQHF

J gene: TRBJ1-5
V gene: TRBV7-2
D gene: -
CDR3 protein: CASSFGGRSNQPQHF

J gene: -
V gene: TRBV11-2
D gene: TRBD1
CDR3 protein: CASSPRTRTGGFPPYEQYF

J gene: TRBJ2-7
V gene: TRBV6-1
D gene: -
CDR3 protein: CASSERGEQYF

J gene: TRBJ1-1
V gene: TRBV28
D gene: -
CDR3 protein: CASSLYAPLTRGRNTEAFF

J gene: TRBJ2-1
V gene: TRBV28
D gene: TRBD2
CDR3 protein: CASSLRLAASYNEQFF

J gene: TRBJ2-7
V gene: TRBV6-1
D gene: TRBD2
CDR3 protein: CASSVGLAGNEQYF

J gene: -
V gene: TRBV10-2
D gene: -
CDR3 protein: CASSERSSYEQYF

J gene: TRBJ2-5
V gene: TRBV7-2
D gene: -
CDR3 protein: CASSLVGGRSETQYF